This TCR beta chain is drawn from a study of OX40 agonist ivuxolimab in advanced cancers. Context from the whole study: The costimulatory receptor OX40 (CD134) was targeted by ivuxolimab, a fully human IgG2 agonistic monoclonal antibody. Intravenous ivuxolimab was administered to patients every 2 weeks at six dose levels: 0.01, 0.1, 0.3, 1.5, 3 and 10 mg/kg. Of the approximately 50 patients in dose escalation, about 20 had hepatocellular carcinoma, about 15 had melanoma, 9 had renal cell carcinoma and 9 had head and neck cancer. In the dose-escalation cohort, around 80% of patients were male, and the mean age was roughly 60 years with a range of 23 to 79. Patients were allowed to have had prior anti-PD-1, anti-PD-L1 or anti-CTLA-4 therapy, and 40% of the dose-escalation patients had previously received checkpoint inhibitors. Partial responses were achieved by three dose-escalation patients, of whom one had hepatocellular carcinoma and two had cutaneous melanoma. The point of sequencing TCRbeta in the periphery was to test whether ivuxolimab changed TCR sequence diversity and drove clonal T-cell expansion. The monotherapy dose-escalation portion (N = 52 patients) of the phase I ivuxolimab trial is reported in the paper. Study-wide findings and limitations: At doses from 0.1 to 3.0 mg/kg, clonal expansion was seen in both CD4+ and CD8+ blood T cells between baseline and week 6. After ivuxolimab, more expanded clones were found on average in CD8+ T cells than in CD4+ T cells. In the 0.1-3.0 mg/kg groups, partial responders had among the lowest normalized peripheral clonal expansion, particularly in CD8+ T cells. Low levels of normalized T-cell clonal expansion were also seen in some patients who did not respond. Which antigens the clonally expanded peripheral T cells were specific for was not determined.

The CDR3 holds 11 amino acids from the cysteine to the phenylalanine. The CDR3 DNA has 33 bases and is translated from base 1. Per the germline V gene, WSHSY is the CDR1 and SAAADI is the CDR2. V loses 11 bases, J loses 0 bases, and the germline ends lie 8 bases apart. Notes on this clone: Its target antigen remains unknown. No much larger clone exists at a distance of one base, and base qualities are not known.

Patients with a history of autoimmune disease or receiving systemic immunosuppression were excluded from the trial. Peripheral blood for TCR sequencing was collected from all dose cohorts at baseline, on cycle 4 day 1, and on cycle 7 day 1. Samples came from an open-label, multicenter, first-in-human phase I dose-escalation trial of ivuxolimab. Adults with locally advanced or metastatic melanoma, renal cell, hepatocellular, or head and neck squamous cell carcinoma were enrolled in the trial. Before TCR sequencing, CD4+ T cells and CD8+ T cells were sorted from peripheral blood as separate populations. For sequencing of the TCRbeta CDR3 region, genomic DNA was extracted from the sorted cells. The immunoSEQ Assay was used for sequencing of TCRbeta CDR3 regions. As stored in TCRdb, this immuneACCESS dataset retains in-frame rearrangements with V and J assigned. A fraction of the clones does not appear; measured against another copy, unresolved V genes explain less than half of the discrepancy, and the remainder lacks a known reason. The sample table records 45,000 to 65,000 clones; approximately 90% of these occur just once. The ten biggest clones cover 7.5% to 9.5% of the sample.

The V gene is TRBV10-2 and the J gene is TRBJ2-7; the D gene is not confidently resolved. The sequence derives from an adult with an advanced solid tumor such as melanoma, head and neck, liver or kidney cancer. Sample: CD4+ or CD8+ T cells sorted from blood, taken in a trial of the OX40 agonist ivuxolimab. CDR3 sequence: CAARDSYEQYF. The DNA sequence reads TGCGCCGCAAGGGACTCCTACGAGCAGTACTTC.